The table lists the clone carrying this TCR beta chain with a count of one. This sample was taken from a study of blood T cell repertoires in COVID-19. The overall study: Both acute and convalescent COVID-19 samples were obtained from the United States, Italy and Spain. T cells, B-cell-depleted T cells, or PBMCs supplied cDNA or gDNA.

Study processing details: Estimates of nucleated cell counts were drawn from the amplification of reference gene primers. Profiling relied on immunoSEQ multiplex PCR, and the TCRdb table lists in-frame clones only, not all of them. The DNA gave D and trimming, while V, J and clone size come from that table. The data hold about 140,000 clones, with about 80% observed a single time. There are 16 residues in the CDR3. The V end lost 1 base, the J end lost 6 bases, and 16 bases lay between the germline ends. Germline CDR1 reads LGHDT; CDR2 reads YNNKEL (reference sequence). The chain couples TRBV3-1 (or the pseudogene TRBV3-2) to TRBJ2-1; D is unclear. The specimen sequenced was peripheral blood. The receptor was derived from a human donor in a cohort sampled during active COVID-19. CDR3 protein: CASSQVSIRLSNEQFF. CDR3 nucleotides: TGTGCCAGCAGCCAAGTATCCATACGGTTAAGCAATGAGCAGTTCTTC.